These T cell receptor beta chains were read from a single sample in a study of monozygotic twins with inflammatory bowel disease. TCRdb reprocessed the 5' RACE reads and stores each CDR3 protein as one record, lacking DNA. The sample holds around 150,000 distinct CDR3 sequences. The sample consisted of blood. The origin of the receptors is a human donor with ulcerative colitis or Crohn's disease, or a healthy co-twin of an affected twin (not recorded which). Each CDR3 is given with its conserved first and last residue.

length,J,V,CDR3
15,TRBJ2-3,TRBV5-1,CASSRGQTGTDTQYF
15,TRBJ2-1,TRBV6-1,CASTQSYRARSEQFF
15,TRBJ2-1,TRBV4-3,CASSQETGGYNEQFF
16,TRBJ2-4,TRBV6-1,CASSPMVALAKNIQYF
15,TRBJ2-5,TRBV6-2/TRBV6-3,CASIGTSGRGETQYF
16,TRBJ1-4,TRBV4-2,CASSIRTGGLGEKLFF
13,TRBJ1-4,TRBV7-8,CASRPGTAEKLFF
17,TRBJ2-3,TRBV7-2,CASSPRGGAAGTDTQYF
15,TRBJ2-3,TRBV10-3,CAISEGAGISDTQYF
14,TRBJ2-5,TRBV5-1,CASSRSGDGETQYF
15,TRBJ2-1,TRBV28,CASSRQVVSYNEQFF
14,TRBJ2-3,TRBV12-3/TRBV12-4,CASSLSGSKHTQYF
13,TRBJ2-2,TRBV20-1,CSAGWGNAGELFF
14,TRBJ2-7,TRBV28,CASRTDRGLYEQYF
17,TRBJ1-2,TRBV9,CASSVGRARGSYYGYTF
15,TRBJ2-3,TRBV7-2,CASSLGTGLADTQYF
15,TRBJ1-6,TRBV7-3,CASSQDIPGSSPLHF